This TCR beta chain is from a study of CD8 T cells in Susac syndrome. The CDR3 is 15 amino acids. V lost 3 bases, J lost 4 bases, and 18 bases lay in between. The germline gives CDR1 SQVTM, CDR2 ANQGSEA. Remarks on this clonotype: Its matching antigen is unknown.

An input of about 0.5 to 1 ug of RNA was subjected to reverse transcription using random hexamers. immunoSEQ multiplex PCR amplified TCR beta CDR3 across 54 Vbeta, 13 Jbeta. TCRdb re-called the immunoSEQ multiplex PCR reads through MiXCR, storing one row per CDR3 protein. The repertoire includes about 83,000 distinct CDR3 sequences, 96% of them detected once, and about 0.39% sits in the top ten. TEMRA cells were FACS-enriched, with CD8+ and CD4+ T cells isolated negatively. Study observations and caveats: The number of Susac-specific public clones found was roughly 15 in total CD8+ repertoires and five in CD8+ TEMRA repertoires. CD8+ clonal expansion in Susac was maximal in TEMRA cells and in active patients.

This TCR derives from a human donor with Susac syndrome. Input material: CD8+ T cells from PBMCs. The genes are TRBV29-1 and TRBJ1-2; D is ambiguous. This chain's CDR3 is CSVDKGLGATYGYTF. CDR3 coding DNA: TGCAGCGTTGATAAGGGTTTGGGTGCCACCTATGGCTACACCTTC.